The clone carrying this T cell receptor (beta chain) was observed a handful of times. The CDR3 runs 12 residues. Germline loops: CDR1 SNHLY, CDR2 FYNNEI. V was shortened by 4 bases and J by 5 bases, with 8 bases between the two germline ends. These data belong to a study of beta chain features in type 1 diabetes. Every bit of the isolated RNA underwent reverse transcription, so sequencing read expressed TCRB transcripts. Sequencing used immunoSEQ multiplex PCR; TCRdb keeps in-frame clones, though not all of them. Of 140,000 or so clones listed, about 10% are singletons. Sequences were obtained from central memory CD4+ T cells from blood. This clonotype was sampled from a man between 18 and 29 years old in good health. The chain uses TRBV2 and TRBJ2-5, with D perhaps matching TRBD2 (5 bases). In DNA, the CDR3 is TGTGCCAGCAGTGCATGGGAGGAGACCCAGTACTTC. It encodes CASSAWEETQYF. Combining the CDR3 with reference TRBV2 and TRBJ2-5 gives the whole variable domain EPEVTQTPSHQVTQMGQEVILRCVPISNHLYFYWYRQILGQKVEFLVSFYNNEISEKSEIFDDQFSVERPDGSNFTLKIRSTKLEDSAMYFCASSAWEETQYFGPGTRLLVL.